Shown below are 24 T cell receptor beta chains from a single sample sequenced in a study of cytomegalovirus exposure and HLA in healthy donors. Assay used: immunoSEQ multiplex PCR; TCRdb lists only in-frame clones, some missing. Here the sample spans 150,000 to 200,000 clones, 86% being singletons. Sequenced input: PBMCs. These receptors originate from a woman under 30 in good health and CMV-seronegative.

The J gene is TRBJ2-7, the V gene TRBV4-1, with D perhaps matching TRBD1 (6 bases). V was pared by 4 bases and J by 0 bases, with 13 bases between. Germline CDR1 is MGHRA and CDR2 is YSYEKL. The CDR3 spans 15 residues. The CDR3 DNA reads TGCGCCAGCAGCCTAAGACAGGAAAGCTCCTACGAGCAGTACTTC. Translation gives CASSLRQESSYEQYF.

The V call is TRBV18, the J call TRBJ2-7, with 7 positions matching TRBD2. The germline V gene encodes CDR1 KGHSH and CDR2 LQKENI. With V trimmed by 4 bases and J by 4 bases, 16 bases remained unmatched. The CDR3 has 17 amino acids. For the CDR3, the DNA is TGTGCCAGCTCACTAACGAGCACCGGGACTATAAATTACGAGCAGTACTTC. Residues: CASSLTSTGTINYEQYF.

This chain links TRBV20-1 with TRBJ1-1; 8 nucleotides agree with TRBD1. The CDR3 runs 11 residues. CDR1 is DFQATT, CDR2 SNEGSKA, per germline (reference sequence). Trimming took 3 bases from V and 11 from J; bases not matched to a gene: 5. This CDR3 is CSARTTGAAFF. The DNA of the CDR3 is TGCAGTGCTAGGACGACAGGGGCGGCTTTCTTT.

The chain recombines TRBV5-4 with TRBJ2-7, with D possibly matching TRBD1 (6 bases). The CDR3 has 15 residues. Germline CDR1 SGHNT, CDR2 YYREEE (reference sequence). Trimming cost V 1 base and J 5 bases, with 16 bases left between them. The CDR3 protein is CASSLPTAPGDEQYF. The CDR3 bases are TGTGCCAGCAGCTTGCCGACAGCCCCAGGGGACGAGCAGTACTTC.

The chain's CDR3 is CASSFSLTRQGVEDEQFF. In DNA form, the CDR3 reads TGTGCCAGCAGTTTCTCCTTAACCCGACAGGGGGTGGAGGATGAGCAGTTCTTC. The V and J genes are TRBV27 and TRBJ2-1, with TRBD1 matching over 9 bases. Per germline, CDR1 MNHEY and CDR2 SMNVEV (reference sequence). CDR3 length: 18 residues. Trimming at V came to 3 bases and at J to 8 bases, leaving 17 bases not matched to a gene.

The chain recombines TRBV6-1 with TRBJ1-3; D is unresolved. V lost 6 bases and J 0 bases, leaving 12 bases between the germline ends. There are 15 residues in the CDR3. Germline-derived CDR1 and CDR2 are MNHNS and SASEGT. CDR3 nucleotides: TGTGCCAGCAGCCCGGAGTCCCGCTCTGGAAACACCATATATTTT. Translated: CASSPESRSGNTIYF.

The genes are TRBV7-8 and TRBJ2-7; 12 nucleotides agree with TRBD2. This CDR3 is built from 15 residues. From germline, CDR1 is SGHVS and CDR2 FQNEAQ. Trimming took 5 bases from V and 2 from J; bases not matched to a gene: 4. The chain's CDR3 is CASSGLAGNTYEQYF. The DNA for the CDR3 is TGTGCCAGCAGCGGACTAGCGGGGAATACCTACGAGCAGTACTTC.

Details on this clone: Other DNA sequences in this sample translate to the same CDR3. This chain connects TRBV29-1 to TRBJ1-1, with D hard to call. The germline V and J ends were trimmed by 4 bases and 1 base, with 10 bases remaining between them. The CDR3 is 13 residues long. Germline loops: CDR1 SQVTM, CDR2 ANQGSEA. CDR3 DNA: TGCAGCGTTGTCGGCGACTCGAACACTGAAGCTTTCTTT. It is translated as CSVVGDSNTEAFF.

The chain employs TRBV18 and TRBJ2-5, with D uncertain. Trimming cost V 3 bases and J 2 bases, with 4 bases left between them. Germline CDR1 KGHSH, CDR2 LQKENI. The CDR3 totals 12 residues. CDR3 sequence reads: CASSPRQETQYF. For the CDR3, the DNA is TGTGCCAGCTCACCGCGACAAGAGACCCAGTACTTC.

The V and J genes are TRBV5-1 and TRBJ2-7; the match to TRBD2 covers 10 bases. Germline V gene data show CDR1 as SGHRS and CDR2 as YFSETQ. This CDR3 region has 17 residues. V shed 4 bases and J 6 bases; nucleotides not matched to a gene: 16. The chain's CDR3 is CASSPWRATSGKAEQYF. The CDR3 region has the DNA TGCGCCAGCAGCCCGTGGAGGGCTACTAGCGGGAAGGCCGAGCAGTACTTC.

This clone was detected only a few times. This chain uses TRBV7-2 with TRBJ1-2; 7 nucleotides agree with TRBD1. The CDR3 is made up of 14 amino acids. Per germline, CDR1 SGHTA and CDR2 FQGNSA. The junction had 7 bases not matched to a gene; V was cut back by 2 bases and J by 7 bases. This CDR3 is CASSLKGRDSGYTF. DNA for the CDR3: TGTGCCAGCAGCTTAAAAGGCCGGGACAGTGGCTACACCTTC.

The J gene is TRBJ1-5, the V gene TRBV30; TRBD1 might be the D (5 bases). In germline, CDR1 is GTSNPN, CDR2 SVGIG (reference sequence). Trimming removed 2 bases from V and 4 bases from J, with 9 bases in between. The CDR3 loop spans 13 amino acids. The DNA of the CDR3 is TGTGCCTGGAGTTTATACAGGAATCAGCCCCAGCATTTT. Protein: CAWSLYRNQPQHF.

The CDR3 sequence: CASSYSDRGPYEQYF. The CDR3 DNA is TGTGCCAGCAGTTACTCGGACAGGGGGCCCTACGAGCAGTACTTC. The chain combines TRBV6-5 with TRBJ2-7, with TRBD1 identical over 11 bases. The CDR3 spans 15 residues. The J segment lost 2 bases and the V segment lost 0 bases, leaving 0 bases of the junction unmatched. The V gene's germline CDR1 is MNHEY and CDR2 SVGAGI.

CDR3 bases: TGTGCCAGCAGCACAGGGAGTCAGCCCCAGCATTTT. It specifies CASSTGSQPQHF. This rearrangement joins TRBV5-6 to TRBJ1-5; tentative D call: TRBD1 (6 bases). Germline values: CDR1 SGHDT, CDR2 YYEEEE. Trimming removed 4 bases from V and 6 bases from J, with 8 bases in between. The CDR3 extends over 12 amino acids.

This clone was seen only once. This chain connects TRBV4-1 to TRBJ2-1; 9 nucleotides align to TRBD1. Germline values: CDR1 MGHRA, CDR2 YSYEKL. The ends lost 0 bases at V and 6 bases at J; junction bases unmatched: 15. The CDR3 extends over 19 amino acids. The CDR3 sequence: CASSQEGAGGTGFPNEQFF. As DNA, the CDR3 is TGCGCCAGCAGCCAAGAAGGTGCCGGGGGGACAGGGTTTCCCAATGAGCAGTTCTTC.

The chain couples TRBV5-4 to TRBJ2-3, with 9 bases aligning to TRBD2. Germline values: CDR1 SGHNT, CDR2 YYREEE (reference sequence). The CDR3 length is 18 residues. J gave up 1 base and V 2 bases, and 11 bases lay outside the gene matches. The CDR3 spells CASSFRRGGISRTDTQYF. The DNA for the CDR3 is TGTGCCAGCAGCTTCCGGCGGGGGGGAATAAGTCGCACAGATACGCAGTATTTT.

Only a few counts were recorded for this clone. V is TRBV25-1 and J is TRBJ2-1; D not resolved. The V gene lost 6 bases and the J gene lost 0 bases, with 12 bases spanning the gap. CDR1 is MGHDK and CDR2 is SYGVNS in the germline V gene. The CDR3 contains 15 residues. The CDR3 DNA reads TGTGCCAGCAGGGTTATCCGAGCCTCCTACAATGAGCAGTTCTTC. This sequence encodes CASRVIRASYNEQFF.

The chain uses TRBV19 and TRBJ1-1; D possibly corresponds to TRBD1 (5 bases). The V gene's germline CDR1 is LNHDA and CDR2 SQIVND (reference sequence). The CDR3 consists of 14 residues. With 7 bases removed from V and 1 base from J, the gap between germline ends came to 13 bases. The CDR3 region is CASIEGRGNTEAFF. The DNA of the CDR3 is TGTGCCAGTATTGAGGGGAGGGGGAACACTGAAGCTTTCTTT. Based on the CDR3 plus reference TRBV19 and TRBJ1-1, the full variable domain is DGGITQSPKYLFRKEGQNVTLSCEQNLNHDAMYWYRQDPGQGLRLIYYSQIVNDFQKGDIAEGYSVSREKKESFPLTVTSAQKNPTAFYLCASIEGRGNTEAFFGQGTRLTVV.

The V call is TRBV2, the J call TRBJ2-2; the D is unclear. Germline assignment: CDR1 SNHLY and CDR2 FYNNEI. V gave up 7 bases and J gave up 8 bases, with 14 bases separating them. The CDR3 totals 13 residues. The CDR3 is CASIDGRLGELFF. The CDR3 coding sequence is TGTGCCAGCATAGATGGTCGGTTAGGGGAGCTGTTTTTT. Looking up the rest from reference TRBV2 and TRBJ2-2 gives the full variable domain: EPEVTQTPSHQVTQMGQEVILRCVPISNHLYFYWYRQILGQKVEFLVSFYNNEISEKSEIFDDQFSVERPDGSNFTLKIRSTKLEDSAMYFCASIDGRLGELFFGEGSRLTVL.

V is TRBV19 and J is TRBJ2-6; 8 bases line up with TRBD1. Germline CDR1 LNHDA, CDR2 SQIVND (reference sequence). Trimming at V came to 9 bases and at J to 2 bases, leaving 9 bases not matched to a gene. The CDR3 runs 16 residues. The CDR3 protein is CASSRDRTAGANVLTF. The CDR3 nucleotides are TGTGCCAGCTCCAGGGACAGGACCGCTGGGGCCAACGTCCTGACTTTC.

The rearrangement uses TRBV10-3 and TRBJ2-1; 8 bases map to TRBD1. V lost 6 bases, J lost 4 bases, and 8 bases stayed unmatched. The CDR3 runs 15 residues. The germline gives CDR1 ENHRY, CDR2 SYGVKD. DNA of the CDR3: TGTGCCATCAGCCAGAGGACAGGGTCATACAATGAGCAGTTCTTC. It is translated as CAISQRTGSYNEQFF.

This clone was recorded only once. Other DNA sequences from this sample encode an identical CDR3 as well. V is TRBV5-1 and J is TRBJ2-7; 8 bases are shared with TRBD1. V lost 0 bases to trimming and J lost 3 bases; unmatched junction nucleotides: 2. The V gene's germline CDR1 is SGHRS and CDR2 YFSETQ. This CDR3 is built from 14 residues. The CDR3 is CASSLGDRGYEQYF. DNA for the CDR3: TGCGCCAGCAGCTTGGGTGACAGGGGCTACGAGCAGTACTTC.

The chain is built from TRBV6-6 and TRBJ2-5, with 7 bases lining up with TRBD2. CDR3 size: 14 residues. The V gene end was trimmed by 6 bases and the J gene end by 3 bases; junction bases not matched to a gene: 7. The germline V gene encodes CDR1 MNHNY and CDR2 SVGAGI (reference sequence). CDR3 sequence: CASSRTSAKETQYF. Here the CDR3 DNA reads TGTGCCAGCAGCCGGACTAGTGCCAAAGAGACCCAGTACTTC.

V is TRBV19 and J is TRBJ1-2; 8 bases match TRBD1. The CDR3 consists of 21 residues. Trimming took 4 bases from V and 0 from J; bases not matched to a gene: 22. Germline CDR1 and CDR2: LNHDA and SQIVND (reference sequence). This chain's CDR3 is CASSRDRQGRGWTTANYGYTF. In DNA, the CDR3 is TGTGCCAGTAGTAGAGACAGACAGGGGCGAGGATGGACCACAGCTAACTATGGCTACACCTTC.